Below, 32 T cell receptor beta chains from the same sample are listed, as sequenced in a study of cytomegalovirus exposure and HLA in healthy donors. 13 Jbeta primers and 60 Vbeta primers were used for the PCR. TCRdb's table, derived via immunoSEQ multiplex PCR, lists solely in-frame clones and lacks some. The top ten hold around 4.4% of the sample, which has around 140,000 clones, under 90% seen once. Material for sequencing was PBMCs. These receptors all come from a man in his forties in good health and CMV-seronegative.

The sample holds a few counts of this clone. The chain links TRBV6-6 to TRBJ1-1; no firm D call. V was trimmed by 6 bases and J by 0 bases, leaving 5 bases between them. The length of the CDR3 is 12 residues. The germline CDR1 and CDR2 sequences are MNHNY and SVGAGI (reference sequence). The CDR3 DNA sequence: TGTGCCAGCAGATCTGTGAACACTGAAGCTTTCTTT. Its translation: CASRSVNTEAFF.

This chain connects TRBV5-8 to TRBJ1-1, with D maybe TRBD1 (6 bases). V was cut by 1 base and J by 4 bases, with 11 bases left in between. The CDR3 spans 14 residues. The germline V gene has CDR1 SGHTS and CDR2 YDEGEE. In nucleotides, the CDR3 is TGTGCCAGCAGCTTGATGGGGGCCCCCACTGAAGCTTTCTTT. Its translation: CASSLMGAPTEAFF. Full variable domain (missing parts from reference TRBV5-8 and TRBJ1-1): EAGVTQSPTHLIKTRGQQATLRCSPISGHTSVYWYQQALGLGLQFLLWYDEGEERNRGNFPPRFSGRQFPNYSSELNVNALELEDSALYLCASSLMGAPTEAFFGQGTRLTVV.

The chain combines TRBV10-3 with TRBJ1-5; 9 bases align to TRBD1. The CDR3 spans 17 residues. The germline V gene encodes CDR1 ENHRY and CDR2 SYGVKD. Trimming removed 0 bases from V and 4 bases from J; junction bases left unmatched: 7. CDR3 region: CAISESGTGFFNQPQHF. DNA for the CDR3: TGTGCCATCAGTGAGTCGGGGACAGGGTTCTTTAATCAGCCCCAGCATTTT.

This chain joins TRBV18 and TRBJ1-1; D is possibly TRBD1 (6 bases). The CDR3 is 14 amino acids. Looked up from germline, CDR1 is KGHSH and CDR2 is LQKENI. Between the trimmed V and J ends, which lost 6 bases and 0 bases, there was a span of 11 bases. In DNA form, the CDR3 reads TGTGCCAGCTCGAACAGGGCGGTGAACACTGAAGCTTTCTTT. It is translated as CASSNRAVNTEAFF.

The CDR3 sequence is CASSPRQGGTEAFF. The CDR3, as DNA: TGTGCCAGCAGCCCCCGGCAGGGGGGAACTGAAGCTTTCTTT. The rearrangement links TRBV7-9 to TRBJ1-1; 7 bases align to TRBD1. Trimming cost V 5 bases and J 5 bases; bases outside gene matches: 8. The germline V gene has CDR1 SEHNR and CDR2 FQNEAQ (reference sequence). This CDR3 has 14 amino acids.

This chain connects TRBV19 to TRBJ2-7; the D gene is possibly TRBD1 (6 bases). This CDR3 is 14 amino acids long. CDR1 is LNHDA, CDR2 SQIVND, per germline (reference sequence). Trimming cost V 9 bases and J 7 bases, with 22 bases left between them. CDR3 sequence (DNA): TGTGCCAGCTCAGGCGACAGGCTCCTAAGTGAGCAGTACTTC. Protein product: CASSGDRLLSEQYF. Variable domain in full (rest from reference TRBV19 and TRBJ2-7): DGGITQSPKYLFRKEGQNVTLSCEQNLNHDAMYWYRQDPGQGLRLIYYSQIVNDFQKGDIAEGYSVSREKKESFPLTVTSAQKNPTAFYLCASSGDRLLSEQYFGPGTRLTVT.

V gene TRBV29-1 combines with J gene TRBJ2-7; 7 bases are shared with TRBD1. Germline loops: CDR1 SQVTM, CDR2 ANQGSEA. This CDR3 contains 12 residues. The trim removed 2 bases at V and 3 bases at J, leaving 1 base unmatched. CDR3 bases: TGCAGCGTTGAACAGGGGGACTACGAGCAGTACTTC. The encoded protein is CSVEQGDYEQYF.

The chain recombines TRBV2 with TRBJ1-6; 11 bases align to TRBD1. Germline V gene lookup returns CDR1 SNHLY and CDR2 FYNNEI. V trimming: 4 bases; J trimming: 9 bases; junction bases outside the gene matches: 8. The CDR3 extends over 16 amino acids. CDR3 bases: TGTGCCAGCAGTGCCACTGGACAGGGGGCCGGTTCACCCCTCCACTTT. This codes for CASSATGQGAGSPLHF.

V gene TRBV5-1 combines with J gene TRBJ2-3; 8 bases line up with TRBD2. The CDR3 loop spans 16 amino acids. Per the germline V gene, CDR1 is SGHRS and CDR2 is YFSETQ. V was pared by 0 bases and J by 2 bases, with 5 bases of the junction left unmatched. CDR3 sequence (DNA): TGCGCCAGCAGCTTGGCGGGGGGGACAACCACAGATACGCAGTATTTT. Translation: CASSLAGGTTTDTQYF.

The chain uses TRBV4-3 and TRBJ2-5; 7 nucleotides line up with TRBD1. With V trimmed by 1 base and J by 5 bases, 10 bases remained unmatched. The CDR3 is 16 amino acids. Germline V lookup: CDR1 LGHNA, CDR2 YSLEER. The CDR3 here is CASSQGDPRGFETQYF. The DNA of the CDR3 is TGCGCCAGCAGCCAAGGGGACCCCAGGGGGTTTGAGACCCAGTACTTC.

This clone turned up a few times. V and J are TRBV5-4 and TRBJ1-1; D is perhaps TRBD1 (5 bases). CDR1 is SGHNT and CDR2 is YYREEE in the germline V gene (reference sequence). The CDR3 is 12 residues long. V gave up 0 bases and J gave up 7 bases, with 7 bases separating them. The CDR3 sequence is CASSLDTGEAFF. The CDR3 nucleotides read TGTGCCAGCAGCTTGGATACAGGTGAAGCTTTCTTT.

The CDR3 loop reads CASSLRPGAQTDTQYF. The CDR3 nucleotides are TGTGCCAGCAGCTTACGTCCAGGGGCGCAAACAGATACGCAGTATTTT. The rearrangement uses TRBV7-9 and TRBJ2-3; a weak D match, TRBD1 (6 bases). Trimming removed 2 bases from V and 3 bases from J, with 15 bases in between. Germline V gene lookup returns CDR1 SEHNR and CDR2 FQNEAQ (reference sequence). This CDR3 is built from 16 residues.

In nucleotides, the CDR3 is TGTGCCAGCAGCACTGGACAGGGATGGGGCTACACCTTC. Translation: CASSTGQGWGYTF. The chain employs TRBV7-9 and TRBJ1-2; TRBD1 aligns across 8 bases. Germline V gene data show CDR1 as SEHNR and CDR2 as FQNEAQ (reference sequence). CDR3 length: 13 amino acids. V shed 5 bases and J 8 bases; nucleotides not matched to a gene: 7. Full variable domain (rest looked up from reference TRBV7-9 and TRBJ1-2): DTGVSQNPRHKITKRGQNVTFRCDPISEHNRLYWYRQTLGQGPEFLTYFQNEAQLEKSRLLSDRFSAERPKGSFSTLEIQRTEQGDSAMYLCASSTGQGWGYTFGSGTRLTVV.

Here the CDR3 DNA reads TGCGCCAGCAGCCAAGATCAGCCAGCGGACTATGGCTACACCTTC. Translation: CASSQDQPADYGYTF. The chain couples TRBV4-3 to TRBJ1-2, with D unresolved. The CDR3 consists of 15 residues. V was shortened by 0 bases and J by 3 bases, with 11 bases between the two germline ends. Germline V lookup: CDR1 LGHNA, CDR2 YSLEER.

A few counts support this clone. The chain is built from TRBV12-5 and TRBJ1-4; 7 nucleotides line up with TRBD1. V dropped 7 bases and J dropped 3; count of bases not matched to a gene: 8. CDR3 length equals 15 residues. Per the germline V gene, CDR1 is LGHNT and CDR2 is FRNRAP. Written as DNA, the CDR3 is TGTGCTAGTGCCCACCCCGGGACAGCTAATGAAAAACTGTTTTTT. The encoded protein is CASAHPGTANEKLFF.

The J gene is TRBJ1-6, the V gene TRBV6-6, with D possibly matching TRBD1 (5 bases). V lost 7 bases and J lost 9, with 16 bases in between. This CDR3 has 14 amino acids. CDR1 MNHNY and CDR2 SVGAGI come from the germline V gene (reference sequence). CDR3 amino acids: CASNSRTFGSPLHF. In DNA, the CDR3 is TGTGCCAGCAATAGTAGGACATTTGGTTCACCCCTCCACTTT.

The CDR3 sequence: CASSRDRAPYEQYF. Written as DNA, the CDR3 is TGTGCCAGCAGCCGGGACAGGGCCCCCTACGAGCAGTACTTC. This chain links TRBV7-8 with TRBJ2-7, with 9 nucleotides matching TRBD1. Trimming removed 5 bases from V and 2 bases from J; junction bases left unmatched: 4. Germline CDR1 SGHVS, CDR2 FQNEAQ. The CDR3 spans 14 residues.

The chain employs TRBV27 and TRBJ2-3, with D maybe TRBD1 (6 bases). The germline CDR1 and CDR2 sequences are MNHEY and SMNVEV (reference sequence). The CDR3 has 14 amino acids. The V gene lost 6 bases and the J gene lost 0 bases, with 10 bases spanning the gap. DNA for the CDR3: TGTGCCAGCAGATCCACAGGGAGCACAGATACGCAGTATTTT. Its protein is CASRSTGSTDTQYF.

A single count supports this clone. The CDR3 reads CASSLEEDYGYTF. The DNA for the CDR3 is TGTGCCAGCAGCTTAGAGGAGGACTATGGCTACACCTTC. J is TRBJ1-2 and V is TRBV5-6; D not certain. The germline V gene has CDR1 SGHDT and CDR2 YYEEEE. The CDR3 runs to 13 residues. V was cut by 2 bases and J by 3 bases, with 8 bases left in between.

The CDR3 here is CASSLGLAGAEQYF. Written as DNA, the CDR3 is TGTGCCAGCAGTTTAGGACTAGCGGGGGCCGAGCAGTACTTC. This chain joins TRBV28 and TRBJ2-7, with 13 positions matching TRBD2. The ends lost 2 bases at V and 6 bases at J; junction bases unmatched: 1. CDR1 is MDHEN and CDR2 is SYDVKM in the germline V gene. The CDR3 has 14 residues.

This clone has only a few counts. The chain couples TRBV2 to TRBJ1-3; D is unclear. Germline loops: CDR1 SNHLY, CDR2 FYNNEI. The ends were cut back, 8 bases at V and 1 base at J, with 12 bases in the middle. The CDR3 totals 14 residues. The CDR3 sequence is CASRVLFSGNTIYF. For the CDR3, the DNA is TGTGCCAGCCGCGTCCTATTTTCTGGAAACACCATATATTTT. Together with reference TRBV2 and TRBJ1-3, the CDR3 gives the full variable domain: EPEVTQTPSHQVTQMGQEVILRCVPISNHLYFYWYRQILGQKVEFLVSFYNNEISEKSEIFDDQFSVERPDGSNFTLKIRSTKLEDSAMYFCASRVLFSGNTIYFGEGSWLTVV.

For the CDR3, the DNA is TGTGCCAGCAGCCGATACGGGGGGACGGAGACCCAGTACTTC. Its translation is CASSRYGGTETQYF. The chain is built from TRBV11-2 and TRBJ2-5; TRBD2 aligns across 7 bases. The V gene's germline CDR1 is SGHAT and CDR2 FQNNGV. J gave up 5 bases and V 5 bases, and 8 bases lay outside the gene matches. CDR3 length: 14 amino acids.

This chain uses TRBV30 with TRBJ1-5; D may be TRBD1 (6 bases). The germline V gene has CDR1 GTSNPN and CDR2 SVGIG (reference sequence). Trimming left V 2 bases short and J 0 bases short, with 14 bases between. This CDR3 has 16 residues. The CDR3 sequence is CAWSRTATYSNQPQHF. In DNA form, the CDR3 reads TGTGCCTGGAGTAGGACAGCAACTTATAGCAATCAGCCCCAGCATTTT.

The chain employs TRBV14 and TRBJ1-5; 9 positions match TRBD1. CDR1 is SGHDN, CDR2 FVKESK, per germline. The ends lost 4 bases at V and 2 bases at J; junction bases unmatched: 6. The CDR3 runs to 16 residues. CDR3 in amino acids: CASSPTGGAGNQPQHF. CDR3 DNA: TGTGCCAGCAGCCCCACAGGGGGCGCGGGCAATCAGCCCCAGCATTTT.

Worth noting for this clone: Other nucleotide sequences from this sample produce the same CDR3. This chain uses TRBV5-1 with TRBJ2-7, with a weak D call TRBD2 (5 bases). The germline gives CDR1 SGHRS, CDR2 YFSETQ. This CDR3 spans 13 amino acids. Trimming pared 0 bases from V and 1 base from J, leaving 5 bases between. CDR3 DNA: TGCGCCAGCAGCTTGGCGGGGTCCTACGAGCAGTACTTC. Translating it yields CASSLAGSYEQYF.

As regards this clone: Other DNA sequences in this specimen translate into the identical CDR3. The chain employs TRBV11-2 and TRBJ2-7, with a tentative D call TRBD1 (5 bases). CDR1 and CDR2 (germline): SGHAT, FQNNGV. This CDR3 is 13 amino acids long. With 1 base removed from V and 2 bases from J, the gap between germline ends came to 6 bases. The CDR3 here is CASSLAGTYEQYF. CDR3 nucleotide sequence: TGTGCCAGCAGCTTAGCAGGGACCTACGAGCAGTACTTC.

The J gene is TRBJ1-6, the V gene TRBV7-9, with a weak D call TRBD1 (6 bases). CDR3 length equals 16 residues. Germline assignment: CDR1 SEHNR and CDR2 FQNEAQ (reference sequence). V was cut by 4 bases and J by 5 bases, with 15 bases left in between. The CDR3 sequence: CASSSRMGADNSPLHF. The CDR3 DNA sequence: TGTGCCAGCAGCTCCCGAATGGGGGCGGATAATTCACCCCTCCACTTT.

This clone came up a few times. V gene TRBV5-1 combines with J gene TRBJ2-3; the match to TRBD2 covers 8 bases. Germline V gene data show CDR1 as SGHRS and CDR2 as YFSETQ. This CDR3 contains 16 residues. V was pared by 0 bases and J by 1 base, with 4 bases of the junction left unmatched. CDR3 sequence: CASSLVMRGGTDTQYF. For the CDR3, the DNA is TGCGCCAGCAGCTTGGTTATGCGGGGGGGCACAGATACGCAGTATTTT.

The rearrangement joins TRBV28 to TRBJ2-7; D gene unclear. The V and J ends lost 6 bases and 0 bases respectively, with 9 bases between them. Germline V gives CDR1 MDHEN, CDR2 SYDVKM. The CDR3 has 13 amino acids. The CDR3 protein is CASSLPSSYEQYF. CDR3 coding DNA: TGTGCCAGCAGCTTACCATCCTCCTACGAGCAGTACTTC.

A few counts support this clone. V and J are TRBV5-1 and TRBJ1-6; no clear D gene. The V end lost 6 bases, the J end lost 3 bases, and 13 bases lay between the germline ends. CDR1 SGHRS and CDR2 YFSETQ come from the germline V gene. The CDR3 consists of 15 residues. The CDR3 DNA reads TGCGCCAGCACCCTGACAACCCTCTATAATTCACCCCTCCACTTT. It codes for CASTLTTLYNSPLHF.

The chain employs TRBV6-6 and TRBJ2-7, with 7 bases matching TRBD1. The junction had 9 bases not matched to a gene; V was cut back by 4 bases and J by 3 bases. This CDR3 contains 15 residues. Germline lookup yields CDR1 MNHNY and CDR2 SVGAGI (reference sequence). The CDR3 nucleotides read TGTGCCAGCAGTTCCCCCGGTACAGGGGACTACGAGCAGTACTTC. Encoded protein: CASSSPGTGDYEQYF.

This sequence joins TRBV5-1 and TRBJ1-1; possibly TRBD1 for D (5 bases). The CDR3 length is 14 residues. V dropped 5 bases and J dropped 0 bases, with 11 bases sitting between them. The germline gives CDR1 SGHRS, CDR2 YFSETQ. CDR3 loop: CASSTGDMNTEAFF. The CDR3 bases are TGCGCCAGCAGTACAGGTGACATGAACACTGAAGCTTTCTTT. Using reference TRBV5-1 and TRBJ1-1 for the parts outside the CDR3, the full variable domain is KAGVTQTPRYLIKTRGQQVTLSCSPISGHRSVSWYQQTPGQGLQFLFEYFSETQRNKGNFPGRFSGRQFSNSRSEMNVSTLELGDSALYLCASSTGDMNTEAFFGQGTRLTVV.